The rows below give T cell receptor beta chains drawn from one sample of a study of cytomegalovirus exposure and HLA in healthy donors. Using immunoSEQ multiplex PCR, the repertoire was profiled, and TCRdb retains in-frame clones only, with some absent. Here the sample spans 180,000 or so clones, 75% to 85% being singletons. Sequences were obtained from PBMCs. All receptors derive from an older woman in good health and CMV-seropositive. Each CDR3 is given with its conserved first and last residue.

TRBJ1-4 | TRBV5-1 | CASSRDRGYEKLFF
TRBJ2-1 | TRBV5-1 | CASSSGLAGYNEQFF
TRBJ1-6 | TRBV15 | CATSRDRGTGNSPLHF
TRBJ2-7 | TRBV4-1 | CASSQPRQSYEQYF
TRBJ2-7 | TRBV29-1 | CSVGATDRQHEQYF
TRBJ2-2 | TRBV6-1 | CASTSRTGRTGELFF
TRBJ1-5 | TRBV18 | CASSPSGQDNQPQHF
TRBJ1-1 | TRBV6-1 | CASSPGGKAFF
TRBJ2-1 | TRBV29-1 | CSVGPPKRTNLDEQFF
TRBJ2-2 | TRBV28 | CASLMGWAGAGELFF
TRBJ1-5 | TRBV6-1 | CASSEPGISNQPQHF
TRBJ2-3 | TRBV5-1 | CASSLEAGRTDTQYF
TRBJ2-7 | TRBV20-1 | CSARLYEQYF
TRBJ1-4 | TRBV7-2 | CASSLVGGQHRGVFF
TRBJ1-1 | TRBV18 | CASSPPAPNTEAFF
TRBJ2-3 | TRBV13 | CASSLVSAGVDTQYF
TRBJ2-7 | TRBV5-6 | CASSQPPGGYEQYF
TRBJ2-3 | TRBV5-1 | CASRRQPGTGSDTQYF
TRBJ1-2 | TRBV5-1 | CASSLVGGDYGYTF
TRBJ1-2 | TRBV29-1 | CSGAEGNYGYTF
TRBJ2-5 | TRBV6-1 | CASSEPGQSQETQYF
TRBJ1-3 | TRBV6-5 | CASSLQGAGNTIYF
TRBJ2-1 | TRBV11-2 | CASSQGLISYNEQFF
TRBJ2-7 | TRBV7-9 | CASSSTGTDLEQYF
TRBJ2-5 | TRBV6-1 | CASSVSGTSLQTQYF
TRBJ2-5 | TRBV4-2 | CASSQGSWGGGNQETQYF
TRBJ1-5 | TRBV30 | CAWSVQGDQPQHF
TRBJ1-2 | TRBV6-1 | CASSEAAGYGYTF
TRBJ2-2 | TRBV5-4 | CASSLGTGFAGELFF
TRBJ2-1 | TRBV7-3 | CASSFTTSGYNEQFF
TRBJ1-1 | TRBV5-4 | CASSLYSLKNTEAFF
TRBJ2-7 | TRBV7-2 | CASSLSPQGYEQYF
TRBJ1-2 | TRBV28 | CASSSPSGGDRYGYTF
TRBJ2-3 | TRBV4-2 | CASSKRVAGGTDTQYF
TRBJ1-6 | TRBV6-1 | CASSEEPTGYSPLHF
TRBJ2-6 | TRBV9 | CASSVGDRYSGANGLTF
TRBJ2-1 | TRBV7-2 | CASSPFDEQFF
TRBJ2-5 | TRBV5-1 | CASSFQGSQETQYF
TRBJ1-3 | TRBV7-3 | CASSLNRGDTIYF
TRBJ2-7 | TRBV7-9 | CASSPLTGHEQYF
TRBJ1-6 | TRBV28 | CASSLSDSPLHF